The 23 T cell receptor beta chains below come from one sample, sequenced in a study of cytomegalovirus exposure and HLA in healthy donors. Amplification used 60 Vbeta primers and 13 Jbeta primers. Some clones are missing from TCRdb's copy, which holds only in-frame ones; the method was immunoSEQ multiplex PCR. The table records 95,000 to 150,000 clones, about three quarters of them present only once. Material for sequencing was PBMCs. All receptors come from a woman in her 30s in good health and CMV-seronegative.

The genes are TRBV11-3 and TRBJ2-2; TRBD1 matches at 11 bases. There are 16 residues in the CDR3. CDR1 is SGHNT and CDR2 is YENEEA in the germline V gene. The junction had 2 bases not matched to a gene; V was cut back by 4 bases and J by 1 base. CDR3 coding DNA: TGTGCCAGCAGCTCCGGGACAGGGGGGAACACCGGGGAGCTGTTTTTT. This translates into CASSSGTGGNTGELFF.

J is TRBJ2-3 and V is TRBV7-9; possible D gene TRBD1, 6 bases. Germline CDR1 and CDR2: SEHNR and FQNEAQ (reference sequence). The CDR3 consists of 13 residues. The V end was cut by 8 bases, the J end by 2 bases, with 11 bases between. CDR3 in amino acids: CASGGQLTDTQYF. DNA for the CDR3: TGTGCCAGCGGCGGACAGCTCACAGATACGCAGTATTTT.

The chain combines TRBV2 with TRBJ2-7, with TRBD2 matching 10 bases. J gave up 5 bases and V 5 bases, and 12 bases lay outside the gene matches. The CDR3 runs 16 residues. Germline CDR1 SNHLY, CDR2 FYNNEI. This chain's CDR3 is CASSSPERGGRHEQYF. The CDR3 DNA is TGTGCCAGCAGTTCCCCAGAGCGGGGGGGCCGACACGAGCAGTACTTC. Variable domain in full (rest from reference TRBV2 and TRBJ2-7): EPEVTQTPSHQVTQMGQEVILRCVPISNHLYFYWYRQILGQKVEFLVSFYNNEISEKSEIFDDQFSVERPDGSNFTLKIRSTKLEDSAMYFCASSSPERGGRHEQYFGPGTRLTVT.

This chain links TRBV4-1 with TRBJ2-7; D is undetermined. The CDR3 extends over 14 amino acids. Germline values: CDR1 MGHRA, CDR2 YSYEKL. V shed 1 base and J shed 4 bases, with 11 bases lying between them. The CDR3 region is CASSQVAQLYEQYF. The CDR3 DNA sequence: TGCGCCAGCAGCCAAGTCGCGCAATTGTACGAGCAGTACTTC.

J is TRBJ2-1 and V is TRBV27; 13 nucleotides match TRBD2. Germline V gives CDR1 MNHEY, CDR2 SMNVEV (reference sequence). This CDR3 is 15 amino acids long. V lost 4 bases and J lost 5; bases outside the gene matches: 2. CDR3 loop: CASSSGTSGDNEQFF. The DNA for the CDR3 is TGTGCCAGCAGTTCCGGGACTAGCGGGGACAATGAGCAGTTCTTC.

The sample holds a few counts of this clone. The chain joins TRBV14 to TRBJ1-3; a possible D gene is TRBD1 (5 bases). Deletions cut 4 bases from V and 4 bases from J, with 11 bases between. Germline V gives CDR1 SGHDN, CDR2 FVKESK. This CDR3 has 14 residues. CDR3 loop: CASSLGQSGNTIYF. CDR3 nucleotides: TGTGCCAGCAGCCTAGGACAATCCGGAAACACCATATATTTT. Variable domain in full (rest from reference TRBV14 and TRBJ1-3): EAGVTQFPSHSVIEKGQTVTLRCDPISGHDNLYWYRRVMGKEIKFLLHFVKESKQDESGMPNNRFLAERTGGTYSTLKVQPAELEDSGVYFCASSLGQSGNTIYFGEGSWLTVV.

This chain connects TRBV5-1 to TRBJ2-2, with D hard to call. V was trimmed by 4 bases and J by 1 base, leaving 8 bases between them. There are 14 residues in the CDR3. Germline values: CDR1 SGHRS, CDR2 YFSETQ. CDR3: CASSRRQNTGELFF. The CDR3, as DNA: TGCGCCAGCAGCAGGCGGCAGAACACCGGGGAGCTGTTTTTT.

In its sample, this clone was seen once. The chain's CDR3 is CASSLTSGPAYNEQFF. CDR3 sequence (DNA): TGCGCCAGCAGCCTGACTAGCGGGCCGGCCTACAATGAGCAGTTCTTC. V is TRBV5-1 and J is TRBJ2-1, with 10 bases fitting TRBD2. The CDR3 sequence is 16 residues long. Unmatched junction bases numbered 6, after V lost 4 bases and J lost 2 bases. The V gene's germline CDR1 is SGHRS and CDR2 YFSETQ. The whole variable domain, filled in from reference TRBV5-1 and TRBJ2-1, reads KAGVTQTPRYLIKTRGQQVTLSCSPISGHRSVSWYQQTPGQGLQFLFEYFSETQRNKGNFPGRFSGRQFSNSRSEMNVSTLELGDSALYLCASSLTSGPAYNEQFFGPGTRLTVL.

The chain joins TRBV9 to TRBJ2-5; a possible D gene is TRBD1 (6 bases). The length of the CDR3 is 14 residues. With 3 bases removed from V and 5 bases from J, the gap between germline ends came to 14 bases. Germline V gene lookup returns CDR1 SGDLS and CDR2 YYNGEE. CDR3 in DNA: TGTGCCAGCAGCGGTGGGACAATCGTTGAGACCCAGTACTTC. Protein: CASSGGTIVETQYF.

This chain links TRBV2 with TRBJ2-7; possibly TRBD1 for D (5 bases). Germline V gives CDR1 SNHLY, CDR2 FYNNEI. This CDR3 spans 13 amino acids. V shed 7 bases and J shed 7 bases, with 17 bases lying between them. In DNA, the CDR3 is TGTGCCAGCATAAGGGCAGGGTGGGGAGAGCAGTACTTC. It codes for CASIRAGWGEQYF.

The chain uses TRBV29-1 and TRBJ1-5, with a possible D match to TRBD1 (5 bases). This CDR3 comprises 13 residues. Trimming cost V 1 base and J 4 bases, with 8 bases left between them. Germline assignment: CDR1 SQVTM and CDR2 ANQGSEA. The CDR3 sequence: CSVEAGLNQPQHF. The CDR3 coding sequence is TGCAGCGTTGAAGCAGGGCTTAATCAGCCCCAGCATTTT.

The chain has TRBV6-1 and TRBJ2-7; perhaps TRBD1 as D (6 bases). Germline CDR1 and CDR2: MNHNS and SASEGT. V lost 7 bases to trimming and J lost 0 bases, with 13 bases between them. The CDR3 spans 14 residues. CDR3 in DNA: TGTGCCAGCAACCTTGACAGGAGCTCCTACGAGCAGTACTTC. Amino acids: CASNLDRSSYEQYF.

This clone was seen once. V is TRBV6-4 and J is TRBJ2-1; 7 nucleotides agree with TRBD2. J was trimmed by 5 bases and V by 2 bases; bases with no gene match: 6. Germline values: CDR1 MRHNA, CDR2 SNTAGT. The CDR3 loop spans 15 amino acids. CDR3 amino acids: CASSDLSSGHNEQFF. The CDR3 nucleotides are TGTGCCAGCAGTGACCTTTCTAGCGGACACAATGAGCAGTTCTTC.

The chain has TRBV5-1 and TRBJ2-7; 14 nucleotides agree with TRBD2. This CDR3 contains 17 residues. Germline loops: CDR1 SGHRS, CDR2 YFSETQ. J was trimmed by 4 bases and V by 0 bases; bases with no gene match: 6. DNA of the CDR3: TGCGCCAGCAGCTTGGAACTAGGACTAGCGGGAGGATACGAGCAGTACTTC. Protein: CASSLELGLAGGYEQYF.

The gene calls are TRBV7-9 and TRBJ1-2, with D maybe TRBD1 (5 bases). V lost 5 bases to trimming and J lost 4 bases, with 14 bases between them. The V gene's germline CDR1 is SEHNR and CDR2 FQNEAQ (reference sequence). The CDR3 runs to 14 residues. CDR3 DNA: TGTGCCAGCAGCACGGGGGGGGACTCCTATGGCTACACCTTC. It is translated as CASSTGGDSYGYTF.

The V gene is TRBV18, the J gene TRBJ2-5; TRBD1 is a possible D gene (6 bases). From germline, CDR1 is KGHSH and CDR2 LQKENI. With 5 bases removed from V and 2 bases from J, the gap between germline ends came to 18 bases. This CDR3 comprises 16 residues. The CDR3 reads CASSYDPPGTQETQYF. DNA for the CDR3: TGTGCCAGCTCATATGATCCCCCCGGGACACAAGAGACCCAGTACTTC.

The chain couples TRBV5-1 to TRBJ1-6; D might be TRBD1 (6 bases). CDR1 and CDR2 from the germline V gene are SGHRS and YFSETQ. The CDR3 length is 15 residues. Trimming removed 0 bases from V and 7 bases from J, with 11 bases in between. The CDR3 loop reads CASSLVSGVNSPLHF. Written as DNA, the CDR3 is TGCGCCAGCAGCTTGGTGTCAGGGGTAAATTCACCCCTCCACTTT.

The genes are TRBV9 and TRBJ1-3; 7 nucleotides align to TRBD1. Per germline, CDR1 SGDLS and CDR2 YYNGEE. The CDR3 is 14 residues long. Trimming at V came to 4 bases and at J to 2 bases, leaving 3 bases not matched to a gene. CDR3 DNA sequence: TGTGCCAGCAGCTCCACAGGGGCTGGAAACACCATATATTTT. Residues: CASSSTGAGNTIYF.

The J gene is TRBJ2-1, the V gene TRBV5-1, with TRBD2 identical over 14 bases. Germline V gene data show CDR1 as SGHRS and CDR2 as YFSETQ. V shed 3 bases, J shed 8 bases, and the junction held 4 bases outside the gene matches. CDR3 size: 15 residues. The CDR3 sequence is CASSWGTSGSDEQFF. The DNA of the CDR3 is TGCGCCAGCAGCTGGGGGACTAGCGGGAGTGATGAGCAGTTCTTC.

The chain couples TRBV2 to TRBJ1-6, with 11 positions matching TRBD1. The CDR3 length is 16 residues. Germline CDR1 SNHLY, CDR2 FYNNEI. The trim removed 6 bases at V and 10 bases at J, leaving 11 bases unmatched. CDR3 protein: CASSLGQGAMGSPLHF. CDR3 DNA sequence: TGTGCCAGCAGCTTAGGACAGGGGGCAATGGGATCACCCCTCCACTTT.

This clone was seen a handful of times. CDR3 residues: CASSPGTGKPGTEAFF. In nucleotides, the CDR3 is TGTGCCAGCAGCCCCGGGACAGGGAAACCGGGCACTGAAGCTTTCTTT. The J gene is TRBJ1-1, the V gene TRBV7-2, with 9 bases identical to TRBD1. This CDR3 is built from 16 residues. Germline V gene data show CDR1 as SGHTA and CDR2 as FQGNSA. Trimming cost V 5 bases and J 4 bases; bases outside gene matches: 11.

The rearrangement joins TRBV5-1 to TRBJ2-1; a possible D gene is TRBD2 (6 bases). CDR3 size: 13 residues. Germline values: CDR1 SGHRS, CDR2 YFSETQ. Between the trimmed V and J ends, which lost 1 base and 9 bases, there was a span of 11 bases. CDR3 sequence: CASSLRTEGEQFF. CDR3 DNA sequence: TGCGCCAGCAGCTTGAGAACGGAGGGTGAGCAGTTCTTC. Complete variable domain (other parts from reference TRBV5-1 and TRBJ2-1): KAGVTQTPRYLIKTRGQQVTLSCSPISGHRSVSWYQQTPGQGLQFLFEYFSETQRNKGNFPGRFSGRQFSNSRSEMNVSTLELGDSALYLCASSLRTEGEQFFGPGTRLTVL.

This chain joins TRBV19 and TRBJ2-1, with a weak D call TRBD1 (6 bases). V lost 4 bases to trimming and J lost 0 bases, with 13 bases between them. This CDR3 region has 16 residues. Germline loops: CDR1 LNHDA, CDR2 SQIVND (reference sequence). The DNA of the CDR3 is TGTGCCAGTAGTAGGACAGTATCCCTCTCCTACAATGAGCAGTTCTTC. Translation gives CASSRTVSLSYNEQFF.